The text below deals with one TCR beta chain. Trimming removed 5 bases from V and 6 bases from J; junction bases left unmatched: 14. The CDR3 is 15 residues long. Germline CDR1 SGHRS, CDR2 YFSETQ. These data come from a study of shared clonotypes between healthy human individuals. Profiled with immunoSEQ multiplex PCR; TCRdb holds only in-frame clones, not every one. The sample shows 400,000 to 600,000 clones, approximately 95% of them seen only once. The source is a woman aged 25-40 years in good health. The chain combines TRBV5-1 with TRBJ2-7; the match to TRBD1 covers 7 bases. The specimen was naive CD4+ T cells sorted from blood. Subset indicated: CD45RA+ positively selected. The CDR3 is CASSLTPRTGAEQYF. CDR3 sequence (DNA): TGCGCCAGCAGTTTAACGCCTAGGACAGGCGCCGAGCAGTACTTC.